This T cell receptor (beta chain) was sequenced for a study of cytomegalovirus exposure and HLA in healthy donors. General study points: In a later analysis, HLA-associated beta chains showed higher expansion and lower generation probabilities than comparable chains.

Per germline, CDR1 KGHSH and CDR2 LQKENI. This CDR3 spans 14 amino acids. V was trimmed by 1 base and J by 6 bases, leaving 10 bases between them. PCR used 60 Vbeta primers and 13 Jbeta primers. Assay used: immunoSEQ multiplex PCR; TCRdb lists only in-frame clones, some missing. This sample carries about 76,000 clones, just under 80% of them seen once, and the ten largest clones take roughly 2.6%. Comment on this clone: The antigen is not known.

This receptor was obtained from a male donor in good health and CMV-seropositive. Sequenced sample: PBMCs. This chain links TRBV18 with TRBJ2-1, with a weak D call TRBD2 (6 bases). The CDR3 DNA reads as TGTGCCAGCTCACCACAGGGAGGAATCAATGAGCAGTTCTTC. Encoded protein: CASSPQGGINEQFF.